The 12 T cell receptor beta chains given below trace back to one sample, sequenced in a study of blood T cell repertoires in COVID-19. Clones were read by immunoSEQ multiplex PCR, and TCRdb kept only the in-frame ones, dropping some. The profile shows a few hundred thousand clones, 75% to 85% of them singletons. Specimen: peripheral blood. Every receptor here comes from a woman aged 35 to 49 who had recovered from COVID-19.

The chain recombines TRBV19 with TRBJ2-2, with TRBD1 matching 7 bases. CDR3 length equals 13 residues. Trimming took 9 bases from V and 6 from J; bases not matched to a gene: 7. The germline gives CDR1 LNHDA, CDR2 SQIVND (reference sequence). The CDR3 region has the DNA TGTGCCAGCTCTGACCAGGGGGCCGGGGAGCTGTTTTTT. Translated: CASSDQGAGELFF. The entire variable domain, with the rest obtained from reference TRBV19 and TRBJ2-2, is as follows: DGGITQSPKYLFRKEGQNVTLSCEQNLNHDAMYWYRQDPGQGLRLIYYSQIVNDFQKGDIAEGYSVSREKKESFPLTVTSAQKNPTAFYLCASSDQGAGELFFGEGSRLTVL.

This clone appeared once. The genes are TRBV10-2 and TRBJ1-6; D unresolved. CDR3 size: 12 residues. Trimming cost V 9 bases and J 8 bases, with 11 bases left between them. CDR1 and CDR2 from the germline V gene are WSHSY and SAAADI. The CDR3 sequence: CASRRGDSPLHF. Written as DNA, the CDR3 is TGCGCCAGTAGGCGCGGGGATTCACCCCTCCACTTT.

The rearrangement joins TRBV6-5 to TRBJ1-3; TRBD1 is a possible D gene (6 bases). The germline V gene has CDR1 MNHEY and CDR2 SVGAGI. V shed 6 bases and J shed 6 bases, with 15 bases lying between them. This CDR3 region has 14 residues. The CDR3 nucleotides read TGTGCCAGCAGCCCCTCTGGGGGGGCAAACACCATATATTTT. Its translation: CASSPSGGANTIYF.

This clone came up once. The genes are TRBV6-2 or TRBV6-3 and TRBJ1-1, with 9 bases that match TRBD1. The CDR3 runs 15 residues. Germline values: CDR1 MNHEY, CDR2 SVGEGT. V was clipped by 6 bases and J by 5 bases; unmatched bases: 10. CDR3 nucleotide sequence: TGTGCCAGCAGCCCCACGGGGACAGGGAGGACTGAAGCTTTCTTT. It translates to CASSPTGTGRTEAFF.

The chain links TRBV7-3 to TRBJ1-1; TRBD1 might be the D (5 bases). Germline-derived CDR1 and CDR2 are SGHTA and FQGTGA. The CDR3 sequence is 14 residues long. V dropped 5 bases and J dropped 4 bases, with 14 bases sitting between them. The CDR3 sequence: CASSRWGGSTEAFF. In DNA, the CDR3 is TGTGCCAGCAGCCGTTGGGGGGGATCCACTGAAGCTTTCTTT.

The J gene is TRBJ2-6, the V gene TRBV4-2; 12 bases are a match to TRBD2. Trimming cost V 3 bases and J 0 bases; bases outside gene matches: 3. Germline loops: CDR1 LGHNA, CDR2 YNFKEQ. The CDR3 runs 18 residues. The CDR3 DNA reads as TGTGCCAGCAGCCAGGCGACTAGCGGGGGCTCTGGGGCCAACGTCCTGACTTTC. This codes for CASSQATSGGSGANVLTF.

Comments on this clone: The junction does not match germline at one end; this may be a read error. The J gene is TRBJ1-5, the V gene TRBV6-6, with 11 nucleotides matching TRBD1. The CDR3 spans 21 residues. Germline V gene lookup returns CDR1 MNHNY and CDR2 SVGAGI (reference sequence). CDR3 sequence reads: CASSPKVGTGGNSRSSQPQHF. The CDR3 DNA is TGTGCCAGCAGTCCCAAGGTTGGGACAGGGGGAAACTCTAGGAGCAGTCAGCCCCAGCATTTT.

This clone has only one observation. The junction differs from germline at one of its ends, possibly a read error. The V gene is TRBV4-3, the J gene TRBJ2-2; 9 nucleotides line up with TRBD2. The CDR3 sequence is 17 residues long. CDR1 and CDR2 (germline): LGHNA, YSLEER. The CDR3 loop is CASSQDLPSGDTGELFF. CDR3 sequence (DNA): TGCGCCAGCAGCCAAGATTTACCTAGCGGGGACACCGGGGAACTGTTTTTT.

This rearrangement joins TRBV10-3 to TRBJ1-5; 8 bases agree with TRBD1. V shed 10 bases, J shed 0 bases, and the junction held 2 bases outside the gene matches. The germline V gene encodes CDR1 ENHRY and CDR2 SYGVKD. This CDR3 has 13 residues. The CDR3: CATTGDSNQPQHF. The CDR3 DNA reads as TGTGCCACGACAGGGGATAGCAATCAGCCCCAGCATTTT.

The chain uses TRBV29-1 and TRBJ1-2; D unclear. Germline CDR1 is SQVTM and CDR2 is ANQGSEA. The germline V and J ends were trimmed by 2 bases and 8 bases, with 9 bases remaining between them. The CDR3 contains 11 residues. In DNA, the CDR3 is TGCAGCGTTGAACCCCCGTCGGGCTACACCTTC. Encoded protein: CSVEPPSGYTF.

The CDR3 protein is CASSLGDRQETQYF. The CDR3 nucleotides read TGTGCCAGCAGCTTAGGCGACAGGCAAGAGACCCAGTACTTC. This chain connects TRBV7-3 to TRBJ2-5, with a tentative D call TRBD1 (6 bases). V was pared by 2 bases and J by 2 bases, with 9 bases between. The CDR3 extends over 14 amino acids. Germline V lookup: CDR1 SGHTA, CDR2 FQGTGA.

The J gene is TRBJ2-5, the V gene TRBV7-6, with D maybe TRBD2 (6 bases). Trimming shortened V by 1 base and J by 5 bases, and 17 bases separated the two germline ends. Germline CDR1 and CDR2: SGHVS and FNYEAQ. The CDR3 contains 16 residues. The CDR3 region is CASSLGAGTLGETQYF. CDR3 DNA sequence: TGTGCCAGCAGCTTAGGTGCGGGGACCCTGGGGGAGACCCAGTACTTC. Looking up the rest from reference TRBV7-6 and TRBJ2-5 gives the full variable domain: GAGVSQSPRYKVTKRGQDVALRCDPISGHVSLYWYRQALGQGPEFLTYFNYEAQQDKSGLPNDRFSAERPEGSISTLTIQRTEQRDSAMYRCASSLGAGTLGETQYFGPGTRLLVL.